These 9 T cell receptor beta chains were sequenced from one sample in a study of blood T cell repertoires in COVID-19. Produced via immunoSEQ multiplex PCR; TCRdb's table is partial and in-frame only. Found here are some 170,000 clones, about 92% of them singletons; the top ten hold 15% to 20%. Sequenced: peripheral blood. Receptor source: a man aged 55 to 69 with active or convalescent COVID-19.

This clone was recorded once. V is TRBV6-1 and J is TRBJ1-6; no clear D gene. The CDR3 spans 14 residues. Trimming removed 2 bases at V and 8 bases at J, with 10 bases between. Germline CDR1 is MNHNS and CDR2 is SASEGT. The CDR3 region has the DNA TGTGCCAGCAGTGAAATCCGAACAGATTCACCCCTCCACTTT. The encoded protein is CASSEIRTDSPLHF.

This chain connects TRBV18 to TRBJ1-1, with no clear D. The CDR3 is 13 residues long. Germline V gives CDR1 KGHSH, CDR2 LQKENI. Trimming removed 4 bases at V and 1 base at J, with 7 bases between. CDR3 sequence reads: CASSLEENTEAFF. As DNA, the CDR3 is TGTGCCAGCTCACTGGAGGAGAACACTGAAGCTTTCTTT.

This clone was recorded a few times. The chain links TRBV6-5 to TRBJ2-5; 7 bases are shared with TRBD1. CDR1 and CDR2 from the germline V gene are MNHEY and SVGAGI. This CDR3 spans 14 amino acids. V lost 3 bases, J lost 5 bases, and 6 bases stayed unmatched. The CDR3 loop is CASSYRGRFETQYF. DNA of the CDR3: TGTGCCAGCAGTTATAGGGGGCGCTTTGAGACCCAGTACTTC.

This chain joins TRBV20-1 and TRBJ1-6, with TRBD1 as a possible D gene (6 bases). The CDR3 loop spans 11 amino acids. Germline V gives CDR1 DFQATT, CDR2 SNEGSKA (reference sequence). Trimming removed 7 bases at V and 18 bases at J, with 19 bases between. CDR3 sequence (DNA): TGCAGTGTCGGCGCACAGGGTCAGGCCCACTTT. Protein sequence: CSVGAQGQAHF.

The CDR3 spells CASSLEQNTEAFF. For the CDR3, the DNA is TGTGCCAGCAGCTTGGAACAGAACACTGAAGCTTTCTTT. The chain is built from TRBV5-8 and TRBJ1-1; no clear D gene. This CDR3 contains 13 residues. V lost 0 bases and J 1 base, leaving 4 bases between the germline ends. The V gene's germline CDR1 is SGHTS and CDR2 YDEGEE.

About this clone: The same CDR3 arises from other DNA sequences in this sample as well. V usage is TRBV5-1 and J usage is TRBJ2-7, with a tentative D call TRBD2 (5 bases). Between the trimmed V and J ends, which lost 0 bases and 0 bases, there was a span of 7 bases. Germline loops: CDR1 SGHRS, CDR2 YFSETQ. The CDR3 runs to 14 residues. In DNA, the CDR3 is TGCGCCAGCAGCTTGGAAGGGAGCTCCTACGAGCAGTACTTC. The encoded protein is CASSLEGSSYEQYF.

The chain carries TRBV27 and TRBJ2-1, with TRBD2 matching 12 bases. V shed 5 bases and J 0 bases; nucleotides not matched to a gene: 8. The CDR3 runs to 18 residues. Germline loops: CDR1 MNHEY, CDR2 SMNVEV (reference sequence). The CDR3 DNA is TGTGCCAGCAGTAAAGGGACTAGCGGGTCCAGCTCCTACAATGAGCAGTTCTTC. It translates to CASSKGTSGSSSYNEQFF.

The J gene is TRBJ2-5, the V gene TRBV21-1; the table's D call, TRBD2, has no DNA check behind it. TRBV21-1 is labeled a pseudogene. The CDR3 extends over 17 amino acids. The CDR3 region is CASSKAPVGLAEETQYF. The CDR3 nucleotides are TGTGCCAGCAGCAAAGCCCCAGTAGGACTAGCAGAAGAGACCCAGTACTTC.

The chain employs TRBV6-5 and TRBJ2-1, with 12 bases matching TRBD2. Germline V gene lookup returns CDR1 MNHEY and CDR2 SVGAGI. The CDR3 is made up of 15 amino acids. The V gene end was trimmed by 4 bases and the J gene end by 5 bases; junction bases not matched to a gene: 3. CDR3 in amino acids: CASSLTSGSNNEQFF. The CDR3 DNA reads TGTGCCAGCAGTTTGACTAGCGGGAGCAACAATGAGCAGTTCTTC.